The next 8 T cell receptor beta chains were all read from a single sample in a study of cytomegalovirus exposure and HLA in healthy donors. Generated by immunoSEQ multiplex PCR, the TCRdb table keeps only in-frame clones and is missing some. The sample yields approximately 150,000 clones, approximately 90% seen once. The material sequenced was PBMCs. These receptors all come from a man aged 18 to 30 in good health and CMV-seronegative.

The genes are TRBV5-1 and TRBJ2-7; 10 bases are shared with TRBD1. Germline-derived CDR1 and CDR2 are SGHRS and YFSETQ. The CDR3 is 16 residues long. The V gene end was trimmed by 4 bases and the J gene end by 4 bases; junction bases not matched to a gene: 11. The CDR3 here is CASSKGQGKGYYEQYF. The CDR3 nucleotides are TGCGCCAGCAGCAAGGGACAGGGGAAGGGCTATTACGAGCAGTACTTC.

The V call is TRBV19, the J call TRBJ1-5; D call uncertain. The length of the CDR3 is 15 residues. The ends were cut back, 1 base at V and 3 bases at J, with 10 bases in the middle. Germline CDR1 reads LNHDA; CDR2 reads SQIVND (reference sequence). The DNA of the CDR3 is TGTGCCAGTAGTATAGTTCCACAGCCCAATCAGCCCCAGCATTTT. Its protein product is CASSIVPQPNQPQHF.

This chain's CDR3 is CSAAGVQPQHF. The CDR3 nucleotides read TGCAGTGCAGCAGGGGTTCAGCCCCAGCATTTT. The V call is TRBV20-1, the J call TRBJ1-5; possible D gene TRBD1, 6 bases. Trimming cost V 6 bases and J 6 bases, with 9 bases left between them. The CDR3 length is 11 residues. Germline V gene data show CDR1 as DFQATT and CDR2 as SNEGSKA (reference sequence).

CDR3: CARESHNEQFF. In DNA form, the CDR3 reads TGTGCCCGGGAGTCTCACAATGAGCAGTTCTTC. The genes are TRBV2 and TRBJ2-1; D perhaps matches TRBD2 (6 bases). Germline V CDR1 and CDR2: SNHLY, FYNNEI. V lost 11 bases, J lost 5 bases, and 10 bases lay in between. The CDR3 has 11 residues.

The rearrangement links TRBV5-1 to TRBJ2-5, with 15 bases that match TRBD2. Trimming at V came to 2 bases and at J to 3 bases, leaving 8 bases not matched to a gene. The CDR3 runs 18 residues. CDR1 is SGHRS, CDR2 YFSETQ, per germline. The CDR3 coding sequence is TGCGCCAGCAGCTTCGCCGGGACTAGCGGGGGGACTAAAGAGACCCAGTACTTC. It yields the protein CASSFAGTSGGTKETQYF.

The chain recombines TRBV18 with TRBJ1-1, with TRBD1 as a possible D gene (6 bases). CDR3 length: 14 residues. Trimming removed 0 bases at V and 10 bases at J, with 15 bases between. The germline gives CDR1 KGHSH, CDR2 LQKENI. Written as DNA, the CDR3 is TGTGCCAGCTCACCACCGTCGGGGGGGGCGAGAGCTTTCTTT. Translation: CASSPPSGGARAFF.

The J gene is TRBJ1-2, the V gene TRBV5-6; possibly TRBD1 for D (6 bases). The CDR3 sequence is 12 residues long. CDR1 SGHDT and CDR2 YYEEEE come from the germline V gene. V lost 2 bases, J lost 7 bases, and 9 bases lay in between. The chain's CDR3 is CASSLQGTGYTF. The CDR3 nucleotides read TGTGCCAGCAGCTTACAGGGAACTGGCTACACCTTC. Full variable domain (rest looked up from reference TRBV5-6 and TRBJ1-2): DAGVTQSPTHLIKTRGQQVTLRCSPKSGHDTVSWYQQALGQGPQFIFQYYEEEERQRGNFPDRFSGHQFPNYSSELNVNALLLGDSALYLCASSLQGTGYTFGSGTRLTVV.

The CDR3 loop is CATSRDRSGRVGEQYV. DNA of the CDR3: TGTGCCACCAGCAGAGATCGCAGCGGGAGGGTCGGCGAGCAGTACGTC. The rearrangement uses TRBV15 and TRBJ2-7, with 10 bases identical to TRBD2. The CDR3 is made up of 16 amino acids. CDR1 is LNHNV, CDR2 YYDKDF, per germline (reference sequence). V was clipped by 0 bases and J by 6 bases; unmatched bases: 8.